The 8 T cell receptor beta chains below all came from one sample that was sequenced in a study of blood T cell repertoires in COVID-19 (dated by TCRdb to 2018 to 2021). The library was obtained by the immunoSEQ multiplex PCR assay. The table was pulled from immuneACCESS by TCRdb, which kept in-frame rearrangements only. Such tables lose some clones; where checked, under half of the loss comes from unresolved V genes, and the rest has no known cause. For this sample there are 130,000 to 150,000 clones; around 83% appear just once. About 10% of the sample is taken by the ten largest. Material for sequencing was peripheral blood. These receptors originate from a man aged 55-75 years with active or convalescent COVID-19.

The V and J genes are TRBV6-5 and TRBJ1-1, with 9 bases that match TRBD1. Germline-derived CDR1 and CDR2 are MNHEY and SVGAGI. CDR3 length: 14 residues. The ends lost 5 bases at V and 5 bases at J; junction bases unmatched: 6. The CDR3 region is CASSPGQGGTEAFF. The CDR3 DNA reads TGTGCCAGCAGTCCGGGACAGGGTGGGACTGAAGCTTTCTTT.

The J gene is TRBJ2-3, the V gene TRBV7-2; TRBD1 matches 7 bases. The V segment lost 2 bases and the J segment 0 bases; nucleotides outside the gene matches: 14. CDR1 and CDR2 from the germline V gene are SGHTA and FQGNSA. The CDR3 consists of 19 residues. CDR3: CASSLMARTGRSSTDTQYF. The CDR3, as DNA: TGTGCCAGCAGCTTAATGGCTCGGACAGGTCGTTCTAGCACAGATACGCAGTATTTT.

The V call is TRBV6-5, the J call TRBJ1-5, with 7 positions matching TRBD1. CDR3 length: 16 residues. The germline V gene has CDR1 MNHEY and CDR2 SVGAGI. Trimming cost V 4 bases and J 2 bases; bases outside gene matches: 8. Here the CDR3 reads CASSSLRQGGNQPQHF. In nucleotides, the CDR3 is TGTGCCAGCAGTTCCCTCCGACAGGGTGGCAATCAGCCCCAGCATTTT.

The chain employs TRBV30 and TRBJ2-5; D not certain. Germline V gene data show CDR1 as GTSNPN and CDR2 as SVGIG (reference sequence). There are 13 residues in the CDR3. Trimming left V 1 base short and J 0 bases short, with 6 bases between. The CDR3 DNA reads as TGTGCCTGGAGTGGGCCGAACCAAGAGACCCAGTACTTC. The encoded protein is CAWSGPNQETQYF.

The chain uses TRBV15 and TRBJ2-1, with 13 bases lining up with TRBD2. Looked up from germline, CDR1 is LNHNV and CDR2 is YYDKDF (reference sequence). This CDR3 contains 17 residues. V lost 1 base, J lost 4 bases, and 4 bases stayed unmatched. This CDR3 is CATSRGWTSGGYNEQFF. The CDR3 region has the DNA TGTGCCACCAGCAGAGGATGGACTAGCGGGGGTTACAATGAGCAGTTCTTC.

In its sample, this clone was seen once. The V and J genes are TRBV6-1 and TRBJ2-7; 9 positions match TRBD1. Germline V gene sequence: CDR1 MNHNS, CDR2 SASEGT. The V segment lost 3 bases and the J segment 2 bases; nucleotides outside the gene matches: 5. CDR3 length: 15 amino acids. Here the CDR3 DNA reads TGTGCCAGCAGTGAGTGGGGGACAGGGCCCTACGAGCAGTACTTC. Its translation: CASSEWGTGPYEQYF.

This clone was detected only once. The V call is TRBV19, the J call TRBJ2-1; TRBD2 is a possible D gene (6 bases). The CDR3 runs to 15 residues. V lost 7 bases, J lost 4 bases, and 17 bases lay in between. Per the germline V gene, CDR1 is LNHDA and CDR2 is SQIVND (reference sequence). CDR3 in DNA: TGTGCCAGTAAAAGGGGAGGACAAAAATACAATGAGCAGTTCTTC. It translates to CASKRGGQKYNEQFF.

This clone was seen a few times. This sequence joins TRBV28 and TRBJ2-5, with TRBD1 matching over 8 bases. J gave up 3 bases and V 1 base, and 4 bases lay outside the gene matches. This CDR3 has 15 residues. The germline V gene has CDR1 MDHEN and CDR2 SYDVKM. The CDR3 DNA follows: TGTGCCAGCAGTTTATCACAGACAGGGGAAGAGACCCAGTACTTC. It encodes CASSLSQTGEETQYF.